The text below deals with one TCR beta chain. The antigen is undetermined. TCRdb's table, derived via immunoSEQ multiplex PCR, lists solely in-frame clones and lacks some. Seen here are 50,000 or so clones, roughly 91% observed once, and the top ten hold approximately 23%. This sample is part of a study of OX40 agonist ivuxolimab in advanced cancers. Whole-study findings and limits: There was clonal expansion of CD4+ and CD8+ blood T cells by week 6 at 0.1 to 3.0 mg/kg.

V was clipped by 6 bases and J by 5 bases; unmatched bases: 4. Germline V lookup: CDR1 MNHEY, CDR2 SVGAGI. This CDR3 has 12 residues. The TCR was taken from an adult with an advanced solid tumor such as melanoma, head and neck, liver or kidney cancer. The material sequenced was CD4+ or CD8+ T cells sorted from blood, taken in a trial of the OX40 agonist ivuxolimab. The chain links TRBV6-5 to TRBJ2-7; 7 nucleotides line up with TRBD1. The CDR3 loop is CASRRTGDEQYF. Here the CDR3 DNA reads TGTGCCAGCAGACGAACAGGGGACGAGCAGTACTTC.